This TCR beta chain was sequenced for a study of blood T cell repertoires in COVID-19. Study as a whole: Samples came from the United States, Italy and Spain, spanning acute and convalescent COVID-19. In each case, the material was cDNA or gDNA derived from T cells, B-cell-depleted T cells, or PBMCs.

The CDR3 length is 17 residues. The V gene end was trimmed by 0 bases and the J gene end by 4 bases; junction bases not matched to a gene: 6. Germline values: CDR1 LGHNA, CDR2 YNFKEQ. Per the study methods: Amplification from reference gene primers served as the basis for estimated nucleated cell counts. Assay used: immunoSEQ multiplex PCR; TCRdb lists only in-frame clones, some missing. The D gene and trimming were derived from the DNA, and the V and J assignments and clone size from that table. The sample consists of 200,000 to 300,000 clones, around 86% of them appearing once. The chain joins TRBV4-2 to TRBJ2-5; 12 bases align to TRBD2. The source material was peripheral blood. This sequence was found in a man aged 25-40 years who had recovered from COVID-19. Here the CDR3 reads CASSQDPLAGGSETQYF. CDR3 nucleotides: TGTGCCAGCAGCCAAGATCCCCTAGCGGGGGGGTCAGAGACCCAGTACTTC.